The rows below give T cell receptor beta chains drawn from one sample of a study of identical twins. TCRdb processed the 5' RACE reads anew with MiXCR; each CDR3 protein has one entry. The sample lists 750,000 to 950,000 distinct CDR3 sequences, over 9% occurring once. This sample was also put to use in a study of yellow fever vaccine responses in identical twins.

The sample was PBMCs. Every receptor here comes from a woman younger than 30 in good health. CDR3s include the opening cysteine and the closing phenylalanine or tryptophan. D genes are given only for firm matches. Only some rows state a clone size, as once, few, many or a class for expanded clones.

J: TRBJ1-3; D: -; length: 16; size: -; V: TRBV7-9; CDR3: CASSLRRQSSGNTIYF; DNA: TGTGCCAGCAGCTTACGACGACAGAGCTCTGGAAACACCATATATTTT
J: TRBJ2-1; D: -; length: 17; size: few; V: TRBV13; CDR3: CASSFLFALSSYNEQFF; DNA: TGTGCCAGCAGCTTCCTCTTTGCGCTGAGCTCCTACAATGAGCAGTTCTTC
J: TRBJ2-5; D: -; length: 13; size: few; V: TRBV20-1; CDR3: CSATRGDEETQYF; DNA: TGCAGTGCTACGAGAGGGGATGAAGAGACCCAGTACTTC
J: TRBJ1-2; D: -; length: 14; size: -; V: TRBV10-3; CDR3: CAISTGKTNYGYTF; DNA: TGTGCCATCAGTACTGGGAAGACAAACTATGGCTACACCTTC
J: TRBJ1-1; D: -; length: 13; size: many; V: TRBV5-1; CDR3: CASSLHGNTEAFF; DNA: TGCGCCAGCAGCTTGCACGGAAACACTGAAGCTTTCTTT
J: TRBJ2-7; D: TRBD1; length: 14; size: few; V: TRBV3-1; CDR3: CASSQQGVSYEQYF; DNA: TGTGCCAGCAGCCAGCAGGGGGTCTCCTACGAGCAGTACTTC
J: TRBJ2-5; D: -; length: 15; size: -; V: TRBV7-9; CDR3: CASSPRGPSQETQYF; DNA: TGTGCCAGCAGCCCCCGAGGACCTAGCCAAGAGACCCAGTACTTC
J: TRBJ2-7; D: TRBD2; length: 13; size: many; V: TRBV20-1; CDR3: CSARSGSSYEQYF; DNA: TGCAGTGCTAGAAGCGGGAGCTCCTACGAGCAGTACTTC
J: TRBJ2-1; D: TRBD1; length: 14; size: -; V: TRBV10-2; CDR3: CASRGQGPYNEQFF; DNA: TGCGCCAGCAGAGGACAGGGACCCTACAATGAGCAGTTCTTC
J: TRBJ1-1; D: -; length: 13; size: few; V: TRBV11-2; CDR3: CASSLVSPSGAFF; DNA: TGTGCCAGCAGCTTAGTGTCACCCTCCGGTGCTTTCTTT
J: TRBJ1-1; D: -; length: 20; size: -; V: TRBV4-1; CDR3: CASSQDPPLDGGMMTTEAFF; DNA: TGCGCCAGCAGCCAAGATCCCCCCTTGGACGGGGGTATGATGACCACTGAAGCTTTCTTT
J: TRBJ1-6; D: -; length: 15; size: few; V: TRBV7-9; CDR3: CASSLVGVADSPLHF; DNA: TGTGCCAGCAGCTTAGTTGGGGTAGCGGATTCACCCCTCCACTTT
J: TRBJ2-1; D: TRBD2; length: 16; size: -; V: TRBV5-1; CDR3: CASSFGGGVSYNEQFF; DNA: TGCGCCAGCAGCTTCGGGGGGGGAGTCTCCTACAATGAGCAGTTCTTC
J: TRBJ2-2; D: -; length: 13; size: few; V: TRBV3-1; CDR3: CASSPQLTGELFF; DNA: TGTGCCAGCAGCCCACAACTCACCGGGGAGCTGTTTTTT
J: TRBJ2-7; D: -; length: 14; size: few; V: TRBV5-1; CDR3: CASKGFESSYEQYF; DNA: TGCGCCAGCAAAGGTTTCGAGTCCTCCTACGAGCAGTACTTC
J: TRBJ2-7; D: -; length: 13; size: -; V: TRBV29-1; CDR3: CSVGSGPSYEQYF; DNA: TGCAGCGTGGGTAGCGGACCCTCCTACGAGCAGTACTTC
J: TRBJ1-1; D: -; length: 13; size: -; V: TRBV6-6; CDR3: CASAGEFYTEAFF; DNA: TGTGCCAGCGCAGGGGAATTCTACACTGAAGCTTTCTTT
J: TRBJ1-1; D: -; length: 12; size: few; V: TRBV10-3; CDR3: CAISSSGTEAFF; DNA: TGTGCCATCAGCTCTAGTGGCACTGAAGCTTTCTTT
J: TRBJ2-1; D: -; length: 14; size: -; V: TRBV7-9; CDR3: CARTERGLNNEQFF; DNA: TGTGCCAGAACCGAACGGGGGCTCAACAATGAGCAGTTCTTC
J: TRBJ2-1; D: TRBD2; length: 16; size: -; V: TRBV13; CDR3: CASSPVGASGHNEQFF; DNA: TGTGCCAGCAGCCCTGTTGGGGCTAGCGGACACAATGAGCAGTTCTTC
J: TRBJ2-7; D: -; length: 14; size: few; V: TRBV27; CDR3: CASSLSASDYEQYF; DNA: TGTGCCAGCAGTTTATCGGCTTCTGACTACGAGCAGTACTTC
J: TRBJ2-3; D: -; length: 14; size: -; V: TRBV20-1; CDR3: CSASLGGYTDTQYF; DNA: TGCAGTGCTAGTCTAGGGGGATACACAGATACGCAGTATTTT
J: TRBJ2-3; D: TRBD2; length: 15; size: many; V: TRBV28; CDR3: CASSSQAGGLDTQYF; DNA: TGTGCCAGCAGTTCCCAGGCGGGGGGCCTTGATACGCAGTATTTT
J: TRBJ2-5; D: TRBD2; length: 15; size: few; V: TRBV6-5; CDR3: CASSYRGGGGETQYF; DNA: TGTGCCAGCAGTTACCGGGGCGGGGGGGGAGAGACCCAGTACTTC
J: TRBJ2-1; D: -; length: 13; size: -; V: TRBV12-5; CDR3: CASGNRENNEQFF; DNA: TGTGCTAGTGGTAACCGGGAAAACAATGAGCAGTTCTTC
J: TRBJ2-2; D: -; length: 12; size: few; V: TRBV9; CDR3: CASTWGAGELFF; DNA: TGTGCCAGCACTTGGGGGGCCGGGGAGCTGTTTTTT
J: TRBJ2-5; D: -; length: 12; size: -; V: TRBV29-1; CDR3: CSVVRIQETQYF; DNA: TGCAGCGTTGTTAGGATCCAAGAGACCCAGTACTTC
J: TRBJ2-1; D: -; length: 14; size: many; V: TRBV5-1; CDR3: CASSPRGVVDEQFF; DNA: TGCGCCAGCAGCCCAAGGGGAGTGGTGGATGAGCAGTTCTTC
J: TRBJ2-1; D: -; length: 13; size: many; V: TRBV6-6; CDR3: CASSKVPYNEQFF; DNA: TGTGCCAGCAGCAAGGTTCCTTACAATGAGCAGTTCTTC
J: TRBJ2-7; D: -; length: 13; size: -; V: TRBV12-3/TRBV12-4; CDR3: CASSYGTMYEQYF; DNA: TGTGCCAGCAGCTACGGGACAATGTACGAGCAGTACTTC
J: TRBJ2-5; D: -; length: 13; size: many; V: TRBV21-1; CDR3: CTQDRPTLETQYF; DNA: TGTACCCAGGACAGGCCGACCTTGGAGACCCAGTACTTC